This T cell receptor beta chain was observed in a study of T cell repertoires in cytomegalovirus infection (dated by TCRdb to between 2017 and 2020). Background on the whole study: Alongside well-studied HLA-B-restricted epitopes, the peptide stimulations were aimed at recently identified HLA-C-restricted CMV epitopes, whose presentation resists viral immunomodulation. Because public TCR beta signatures pointed to carriage of CMV infection together with the matching HLA type, the HLA type of each donor mattered for the analysis. Results and caveats for the whole study, not just this receptor: The ex vivo response was dominated by HLA-C-restricted CMV-specific TCR beta clonotypes, which also provided the single most frequent clonotype in two of eight donors. In both this cohort and an independent roughly 350-donor cohort, the cumulative frequency of public TCR beta family members distinguished carriers of CMV infection plus the relevant HLA type.

Sequenced using an Illumina HiSeq 1500. In TCRdb, the public reads were trimmed at Q25 with fastp and aligned with MiXCR, with productive beta chains retained. Identical CDR3 proteins give one entry, which carries the most common genes and DNA. The sample table contains about 700,000 distinct CDR3 sequences; only one count was recorded for around 30% of them. The ten top clones hold about 20% of the sample. The treatment or condition label, as the study defines it: in vitro stimulation with specific CMV peptide epitopes to enrich CMV-specific T cells. The germline V gene (reference sequence) specifies LNHDA as CDR1 and SQIVND as CDR2. V is shortened by 7 bases, J by 0 bases, and the region joining them spans 22 bases. The CDR3 contains 18 residues, cysteine and phenylalanine counted. Only the CDR3 region is kept as DNA, spanning 54 bases read in frame from base 1. There are a few counts of this clonotype. Its target antigen remains unknown. No much larger clone is present one base from it, and per-base qualities are unavailable.

This TCR came from a human donor in good health (CMV status not recorded). Some clones in this sample may be carry-over from other donors' samples. The sequencing used cultured PBMCs, collected from culture after CMV antigen stimulation. The chain joins TRBV19 to TRBJ1-5; the best D guess is TRBD1, with 6 bases matching. The CDR3 reads CASTVADSLSYSNQPQHF. The nucleotides read TGTGCCAGTACCGTTGCGGACAGCCTTTCTTATAGCAATCAGCCCCAGCATTTT.